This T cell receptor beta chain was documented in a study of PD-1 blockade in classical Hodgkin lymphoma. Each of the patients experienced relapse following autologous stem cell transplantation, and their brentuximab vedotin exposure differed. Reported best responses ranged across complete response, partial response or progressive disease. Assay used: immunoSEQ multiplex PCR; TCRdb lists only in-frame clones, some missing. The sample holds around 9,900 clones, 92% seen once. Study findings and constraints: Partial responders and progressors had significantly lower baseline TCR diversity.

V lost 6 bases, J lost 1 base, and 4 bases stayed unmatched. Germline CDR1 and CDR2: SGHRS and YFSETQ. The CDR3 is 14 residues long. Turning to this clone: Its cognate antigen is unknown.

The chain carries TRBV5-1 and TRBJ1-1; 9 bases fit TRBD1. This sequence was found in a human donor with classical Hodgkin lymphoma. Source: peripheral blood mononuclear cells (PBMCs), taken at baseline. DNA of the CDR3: TGCGCCAGCACTCAGACAGGGGGGAACACTGAAGCTTTCTTT. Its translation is CASTQTGGNTEAFF.